This TCR beta chain was profiled in a study of blood T cells in healthy people across ages. As to this clonotype: Its specificity is not known.

At least 7 million PBMCs were isolated per sample. Study-wide results and caveats: Per million T cells, TCR beta diversity dropped about linearly as age rose.

Using a J-beta primer mix together with a sample-barcoded 5' primer, a second PCR was run for roughly 6 to 11 cycles. Each cDNA was tagged by a template-switch adaptor containing 12 random nucleotides. TCRdb fed the 5' RACE reads into MiXCR, producing one record per CDR3 protein. Seen here are around 2 million distinct CDR3 sequences, roughly two fifths observed once, and the top ten hold roughly 23%. Sequencing was performed on blood. The sequence derives from a human donor in good health.

CDR3 in amino acids: CSARDGRGGEETQYF. The CDR3 coding sequence is TGCAGTGCTAGAGATGGGCGCGGGGGCGAAGAGACCCAGTACTTC. The V gene is TRBV20-1, the J gene TRBJ2-5, with D maybe TRBD2 (7 bases). Germline loops: CDR1 DFQATT, CDR2 SNEGSKA (reference sequence). This CDR3 has 15 residues. V was trimmed by 0 bases and J by 3 bases, leaving 14 bases between them.